The rows below give T cell receptor beta chains drawn from one sample of a study of blood T cell repertoires in COVID-19. Assay: immunoSEQ multiplex PCR; the TCRdb copy retains only in-frame clones and omits some. The sample holds approximately 220,000 clones, 80% to 90% seen once. The sequencing sample was made of peripheral blood. Source of these receptors: a woman between 70 and 85 years old with acute or convalescent COVID-19. CDR3s leave out the opening cysteine and the closing phenylalanine or tryptophan.

v_call: TRBV5-5
cdr3_aa: ASSLGHTGNTIY

v_call: TRBV18
cdr3_aa: ASSPRGQANYGYT

v_call: TRBV20-1
cdr3_aa: SASPLSRGGGTDTQY

v_call: TRBV7-9
cdr3_aa: ASSLTSSSGENQPQH

v_call: TRBV6-4
cdr3_aa: ASRARGSTNEKLF

v_call: TRBV29-1
cdr3_aa: SVDKRALAF

v_call: TRBV5-6
cdr3_aa: ASSRPGGRETQY

v_call: TRBV28
cdr3_aa: ASESDGGVYGYT

v_call: TRBV19
cdr3_aa: ATRDTQIGYT

v_call: TRBV6-2/TRBV6-3
cdr3_aa: ASSYEAGHSYEQY

v_call: TRBV11-2
cdr3_aa: ASSLGGGEAF

v_call: TRBV19
cdr3_aa: ASSTRQGQVNYGYT

v_call: TRBV25-1
cdr3_aa: ASSNPGYGYT

v_call: TRBV7-9
cdr3_aa: ASSLTLRGEKLF

v_call: TRBV4-1
cdr3_aa: ASSHAGLGSYEQY

v_call: TRBV19
cdr3_aa: ASSGGLRGPPYGYT

v_call: TRBV7-2
cdr3_aa: ASSLLPGPQETQY

v_call: TRBV5-4
cdr3_aa: ASSLYSQETQY

v_call: TRBV5-4
cdr3_aa: ASSLTGINYGYT

v_call: TRBV15
cdr3_aa: ATSREWGPGNQPQH

v_call: TRBV7-9
cdr3_aa: ASSLGQGTEAF

v_call: TRBV19
cdr3_aa: ASSMSGGNQPQH

v_call: TRBV19
cdr3_aa: ASSSPGGQGLMTDTQY

v_call: TRBV4-3
cdr3_aa: ASSRSVSSYNEQF

v_call: TRBV3-1/TRBV3-2
cdr3_aa: ASSQARVTEAF

v_call: TRBV7-6
cdr3_aa: ASSRDRGYEQY

v_call: TRBV12-1
cdr3_aa: ASSFELGQVFTEAF

v_call: TRBV5-1
cdr3_aa: ASARGSQETQY

v_call: TRBV3-1/TRBV3-2
cdr3_aa: ASSQDHRVGYGYT

v_call: TRBV12-3/TRBV12-4
cdr3_aa: ASSPSSYNEQF

v_call: TRBV7-8
cdr3_aa: ASSSITEAF

v_call: TRBV5-5
cdr3_aa: ASSLEVTGAKPSA

v_call: TRBV20-1
cdr3_aa: SASIVRGEETQY

v_call: TRBV29-1
cdr3_aa: SVQTATGYNSPLH

v_call: TRBV2
cdr3_aa: ASSPPGQGYEQY

v_call: TRBV3-1/TRBV3-2
cdr3_aa: ASSRRTGSQETQY

v_call: TRBV19
cdr3_aa: ASSIPGTGGPDTQY

v_call: TRBV6-2/TRBV6-3
cdr3_aa: ASSYLSPGLPF

v_call: TRBV19
cdr3_aa: ASSAGYYQPQH

v_call: TRBV5-4
cdr3_aa: ASSSPGQGGTEAF

v_call: TRBV30
cdr3_aa: AWGPFSSGNTIY

v_call: TRBV18
cdr3_aa: ASSPMTLNTEAF

v_call: TRBV2
cdr3_aa: ASSAGGSGFGYT

v_call: TRBV11-2
cdr3_aa: ASSLGGFRYGYT

v_call: TRBV3-1/TRBV3-2
cdr3_aa: ASSPQGRGTDTQY

v_call: TRBV4-3
cdr3_aa: ASSQEPTFNGIETQY

v_call: TRBV5-1
cdr3_aa: ASSLGTGYNSPLH

v_call: TRBV6-5
cdr3_aa: ASSRTAMGEKLF

v_call: TRBV12-3/TRBV12-4
cdr3_aa: ASKFGPGRAF

v_call: TRBV4-3
cdr3_aa: ASSQGAGGRNEQF

v_call: TRBV19
cdr3_aa: ASSSGTAKAYEQY

v_call: TRBV3-1/TRBV3-2
cdr3_aa: ASSQTGDQPQH

v_call: TRBV5-8
cdr3_aa: ASSPTGTAYGYT

v_call: TRBV7-2
cdr3_aa: ASSNGLAETQY

v_call: TRBV6-5
cdr3_aa: ASSWHLNTEAF

v_call: TRBV4-1
cdr3_aa: ASRITRDRGEANYGYT

v_call: TRBV4-3
cdr3_aa: ASSQDLTGGGNTIY

v_call: TRBV29-1
cdr3_aa: SVGATADLSGYT

v_call: TRBV10-3
cdr3_aa: AISIQGDQPQH